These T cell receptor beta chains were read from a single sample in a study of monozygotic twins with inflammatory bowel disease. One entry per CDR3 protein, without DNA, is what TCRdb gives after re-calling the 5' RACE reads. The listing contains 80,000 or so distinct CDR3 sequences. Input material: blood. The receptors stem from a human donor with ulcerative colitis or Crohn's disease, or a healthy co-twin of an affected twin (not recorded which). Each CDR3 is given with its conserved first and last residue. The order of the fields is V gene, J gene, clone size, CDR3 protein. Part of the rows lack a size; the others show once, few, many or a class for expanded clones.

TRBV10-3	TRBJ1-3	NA	CAISGQAASGNTIYF
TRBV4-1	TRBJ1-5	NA	CASSLRDTDSNQPQHF
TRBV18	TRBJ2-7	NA	CASSPYRGNEQYF
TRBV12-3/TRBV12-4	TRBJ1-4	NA	CASSFEGNEKLFF
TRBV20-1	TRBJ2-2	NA	CSASLGGGLSGELFF
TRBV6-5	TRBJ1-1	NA	CASSYSPGTGPGTEAFF
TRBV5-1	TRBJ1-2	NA	CASSLEGGRNGYTF
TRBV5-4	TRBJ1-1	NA	CASSSRRGVWDTEAFF
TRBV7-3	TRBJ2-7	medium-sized	CASSLTSGTGRNEQYF
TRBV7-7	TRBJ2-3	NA	CASSPYPPDTQYF
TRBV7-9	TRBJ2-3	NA	CASSIDRAATDTQYF
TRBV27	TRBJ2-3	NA	CASRLTDTQYF
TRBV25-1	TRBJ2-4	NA	CASSVGSGTTKNIQYF
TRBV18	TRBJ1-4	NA	CASSPRSEPNEKLFF
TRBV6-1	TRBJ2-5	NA	CASSKGLDQETQYF
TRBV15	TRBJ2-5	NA	CATSRGGGQDQETQYF
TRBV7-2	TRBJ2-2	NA	CASSLASWTASTGELFF
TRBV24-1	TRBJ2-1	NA	CATSVEGNEQFF
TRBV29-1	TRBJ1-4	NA	CSVSTGRNEKLFF
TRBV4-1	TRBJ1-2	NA	CASSQDSDGLGYTF
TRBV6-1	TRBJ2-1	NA	CASSNSGGRRDEQFF
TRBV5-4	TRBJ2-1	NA	CASNSGTSGYNEQFF
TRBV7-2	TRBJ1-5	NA	CASSTGGSPQHF
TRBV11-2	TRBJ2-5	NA	CASSFSGRPETQYF
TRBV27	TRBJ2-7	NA	CASSQGGKGFYYEQYF
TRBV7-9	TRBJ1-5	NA	CASSLSMGSLNQPQHF
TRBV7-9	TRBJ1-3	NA	CASSQQGLKPGNTIYF
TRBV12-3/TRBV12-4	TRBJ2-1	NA	CASSRRHSGDPYNEQFF
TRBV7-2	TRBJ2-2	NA	CASSLGQINTGELFF
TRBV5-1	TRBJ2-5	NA	CASSLGPLTKTQYF
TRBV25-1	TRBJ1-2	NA	CASRAGGGFNYGYTF
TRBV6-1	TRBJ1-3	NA	CASSDRTEPSGNTIYF
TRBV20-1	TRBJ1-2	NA	CSARISAGSGYTF
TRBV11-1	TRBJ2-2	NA	CASSTPAGGSLVTGELFF
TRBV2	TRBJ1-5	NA	CASSALRGAFQPQHF
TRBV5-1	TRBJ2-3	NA	CASSLGGISTDTQYF
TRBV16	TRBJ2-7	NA	CASSTGEYRYEQYF
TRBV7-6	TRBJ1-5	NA	CASSSIGAANQPQHF
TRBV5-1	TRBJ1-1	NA	CASSWGQANTEAFF
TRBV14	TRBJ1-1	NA	CASSQLPGPAYEAFF
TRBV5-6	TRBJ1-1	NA	CASSLAAPGEAFF
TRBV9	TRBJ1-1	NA	CASSVNSRGHTEAFF
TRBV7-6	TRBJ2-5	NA	CASSRPPGPRETQYF
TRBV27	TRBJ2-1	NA	CASTGGVSYNEQFF
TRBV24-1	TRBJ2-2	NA	CATSRGELGTGELFF
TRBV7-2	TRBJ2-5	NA	CASSLAGKRKIQETQYF
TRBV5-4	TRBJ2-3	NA	CASDRGGILTDTQYF
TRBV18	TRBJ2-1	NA	CASSPPLGAGANEQFF
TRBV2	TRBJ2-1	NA	CASSERGIGGREQFF
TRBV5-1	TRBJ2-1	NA	CASSPGTADNNEQFF
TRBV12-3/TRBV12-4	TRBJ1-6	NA	CASKDGPSPLHF
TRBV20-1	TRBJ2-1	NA	CSAVSGGPYNEQFF
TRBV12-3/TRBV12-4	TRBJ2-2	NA	CASRPGGFTGELFF
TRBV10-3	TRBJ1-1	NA	CAISEFQWNTEAFF
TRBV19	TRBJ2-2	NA	CASNVDRANTGELFF
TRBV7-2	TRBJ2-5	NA	CASSSRGQGLSQETQYF
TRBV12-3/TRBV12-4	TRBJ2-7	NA	CASSRGGQGTYEQYF
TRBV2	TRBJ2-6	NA	CASKNGESSGANVLTF
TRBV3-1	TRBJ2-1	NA	CASSRLYNEQFF
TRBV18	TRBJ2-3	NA	CASSADASTDTQYF